One sample yielded the 5 T cell receptor beta chains listed below, sequenced in a study of blood T cells in healthy people across ages. Primed by a sample-barcoded 5' primer and a J-beta primer mix, a second PCR proceeded for 7 to 11 cycles. TCRdb reprocessed the 5' RACE reads via MiXCR and lists one record per CDR3 protein. The sample consists of 550,000 to 800,000 distinct CDR3 sequences, less than 40% of them appearing once. Sample: blood. The receptors come from a woman of 80 years or more in good health.

This clonotype has at least ten counts. The rearrangement links TRBV5-6 to TRBJ2-5, with TRBD1 as a possible D gene (6 bases). This CDR3 is 15 amino acids long. V was pared by 3 bases and J by 1 base, with 13 bases between. CDR1 is SGHDT, CDR2 YYEEEE, per germline. CDR3 amino acids: CASSSGQRFQETQYF. Here the CDR3 DNA reads TGTGCCAGCAGCTCTGGACAGCGCTTCCAAGAGACCCAGTACTTC.

V gene TRBV12-3 or TRBV12-4 combines with J gene TRBJ2-7; TRBD1 agrees at 9 bases. The CDR3 sequence is 14 residues long. The V and J ends lost 4 bases and 6 bases, in that order; junction bases with no gene match: 7. This CDR3 reads CASSSGTGWSEQYF. As DNA, the CDR3 is TGTGCCAGCAGTTCCGGGACAGGGTGGAGCGAGCAGTACTTC.

As concerns this clonotype: As the CDR3 is not closed by the conserved phenylalanine or tryptophan, this likely results from a read error. The DNA is omitted, as the CDR3 cannot be located on it reliably, and the CDR3 follows TCRdb's listing. The chain joins TRBV11-2 to TRBJ2-5; TRBD1 is taken as the D call from the table, unchecked against the DNA. CDR1 and CDR2 from the germline V gene are SGHAT and FQNNGV. A total of 16 residues make up the CDR3, ends included. CDR3 region: CASSLGTGGPQETQYC.

The table lists this clonotype with a few counts. The V gene is TRBV5-1, the J gene TRBJ2-3, with D possibly being TRBD1 (6 bases). The V end lost 3 bases, the J end lost 5 bases, and 16 bases lay between the germline ends. The CDR3 runs 15 residues. CDR1 SGHRS and CDR2 YFSETQ come from the germline V gene. CDR3 sequence (DNA): TGCGCCAGCAGCTCCGCCCCAGGGGTGAGAGATACGCAGTATTTT. Translating it yields CASSSAPGVRDTQYF.

The J gene is TRBJ2-1, the V gene TRBV7-3; tentatively, D is TRBD1 (5 bases). CDR3 length: 13 amino acids. V was trimmed by 2 bases and J by 9 bases, leaving 11 bases between them. The germline CDR1 and CDR2 sequences are SGHTA and FQGTGA. CDR3 loop: CASSLPGLGEQFF. The CDR3 nucleotides are TGTGCCAGCAGCTTACCAGGGCTGGGTGAGCAGTTCTTC.